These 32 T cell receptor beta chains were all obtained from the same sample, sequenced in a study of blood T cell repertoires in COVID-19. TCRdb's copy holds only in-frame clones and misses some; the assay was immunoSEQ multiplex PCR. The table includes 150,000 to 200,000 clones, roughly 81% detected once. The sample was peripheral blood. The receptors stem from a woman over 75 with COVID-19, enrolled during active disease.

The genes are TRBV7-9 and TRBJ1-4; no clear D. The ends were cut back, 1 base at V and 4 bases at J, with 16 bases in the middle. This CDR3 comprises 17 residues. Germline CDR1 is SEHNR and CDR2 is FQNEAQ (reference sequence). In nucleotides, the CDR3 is TGTGCCAGCAGCTTAGGCAGGTTACCATCCTATAATGAAAAACTGTTTTTT. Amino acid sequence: CASSLGRLPSYNEKLFF.

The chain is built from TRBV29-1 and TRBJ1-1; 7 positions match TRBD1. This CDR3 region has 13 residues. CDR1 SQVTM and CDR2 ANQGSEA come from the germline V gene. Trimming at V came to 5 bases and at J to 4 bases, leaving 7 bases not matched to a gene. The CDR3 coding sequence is TGCAGCGTTATGACAGGGAGTACCACTGAAGCTTTCTTT. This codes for CSVMTGSTTEAFF. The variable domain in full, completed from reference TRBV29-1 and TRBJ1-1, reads SAVISQKPSRDICQRGTSLTIQCQVDSQVTMMFWYRQQPGQSLTLIATANQGSEATYESGFVIDKFPISRPNLTFSTLTVSNMSPEDSSIYLCSVMTGSTTEAFFGQGTRLTVV.

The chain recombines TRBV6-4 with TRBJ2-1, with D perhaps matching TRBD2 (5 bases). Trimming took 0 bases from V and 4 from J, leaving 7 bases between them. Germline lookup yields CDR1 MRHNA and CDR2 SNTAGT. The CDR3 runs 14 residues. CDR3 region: CASSDSRDYNEQFF. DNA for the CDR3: TGTGCCAGCAGTGACTCGAGGGATTACAATGAGCAGTTCTTC.

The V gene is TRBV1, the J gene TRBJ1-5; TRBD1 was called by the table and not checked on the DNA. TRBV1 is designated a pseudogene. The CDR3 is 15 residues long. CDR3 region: CTSSQDMAGSQPQHF. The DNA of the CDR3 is TGCACCAGCAGCCAAGATATGGCAGGTAGTCAGCCCCAGCATTTT.

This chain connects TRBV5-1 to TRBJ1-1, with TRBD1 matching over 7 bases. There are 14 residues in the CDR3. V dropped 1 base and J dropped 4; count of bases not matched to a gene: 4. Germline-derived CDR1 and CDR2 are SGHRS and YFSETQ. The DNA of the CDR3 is TGCGCCAGCAGCTTGAAACAGGGGAGCACTGAAGCTTTCTTT. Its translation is CASSLKQGSTEAFF.

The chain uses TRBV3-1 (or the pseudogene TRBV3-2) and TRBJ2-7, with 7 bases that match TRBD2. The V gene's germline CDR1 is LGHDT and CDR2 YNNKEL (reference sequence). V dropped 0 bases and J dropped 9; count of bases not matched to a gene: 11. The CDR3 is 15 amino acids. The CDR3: CASSQEPGGQPGQYF. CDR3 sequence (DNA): TGTGCCAGCAGCCAAGAACCGGGAGGCCAACCGGGGCAGTACTTC.

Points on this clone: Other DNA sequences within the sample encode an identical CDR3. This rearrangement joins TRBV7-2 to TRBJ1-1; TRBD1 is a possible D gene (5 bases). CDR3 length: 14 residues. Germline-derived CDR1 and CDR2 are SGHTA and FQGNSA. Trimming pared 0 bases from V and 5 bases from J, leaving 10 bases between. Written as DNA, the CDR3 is TGTGCCAGCAGCTTAGCGGGGGGTGGGACTGAAGCTTTCTTT. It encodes CASSLAGGGTEAFF.

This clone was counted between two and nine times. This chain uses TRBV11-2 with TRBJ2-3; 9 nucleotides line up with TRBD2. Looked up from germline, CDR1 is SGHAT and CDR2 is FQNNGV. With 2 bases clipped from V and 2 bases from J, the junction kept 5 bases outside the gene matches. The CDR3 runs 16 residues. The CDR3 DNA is TGTGCCAGCAGCTTACGGGGACTAGCTCCCACAGATACGCAGTATTTT. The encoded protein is CASSLRGLAPTDTQYF.

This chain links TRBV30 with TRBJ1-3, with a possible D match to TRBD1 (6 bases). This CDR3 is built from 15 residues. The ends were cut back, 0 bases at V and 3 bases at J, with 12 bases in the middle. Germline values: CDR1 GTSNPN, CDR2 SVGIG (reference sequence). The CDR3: CAWSVRGAGGNTIYF. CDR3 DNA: TGTGCCTGGAGTGTACGGGGGGCCGGTGGAAACACCATATATTTT.

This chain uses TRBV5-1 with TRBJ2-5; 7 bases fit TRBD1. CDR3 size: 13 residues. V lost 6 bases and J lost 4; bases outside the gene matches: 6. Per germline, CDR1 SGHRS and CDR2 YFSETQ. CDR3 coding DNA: TGCGCCAGCATGACGACAGGGTCAGAGACCCAGTACTTC. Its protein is CASMTTGSETQYF. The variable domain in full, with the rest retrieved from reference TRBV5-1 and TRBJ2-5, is KAGVTQTPRYLIKTRGQQVTLSCSPISGHRSVSWYQQTPGQGLQFLFEYFSETQRNKGNFPGRFSGRQFSNSRSEMNVSTLELGDSALYLCASMTTGSETQYFGPGTRLLVL.

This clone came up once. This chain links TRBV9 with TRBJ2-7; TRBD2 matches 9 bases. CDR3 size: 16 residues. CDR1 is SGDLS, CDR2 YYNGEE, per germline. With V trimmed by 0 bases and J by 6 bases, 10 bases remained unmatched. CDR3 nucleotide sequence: TGTGCCAGCAGCGTAGCCTCGCTAGCGGGATATGGCGAGCAGTACTTC. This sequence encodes CASSVASLAGYGEQYF.

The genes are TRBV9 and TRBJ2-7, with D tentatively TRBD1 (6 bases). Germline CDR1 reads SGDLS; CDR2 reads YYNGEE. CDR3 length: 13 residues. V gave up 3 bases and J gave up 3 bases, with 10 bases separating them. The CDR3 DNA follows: TGTGCCAGCAGCGCCCCGGACAGCTACGAGCAGTACTTC. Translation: CASSAPDSYEQYF.

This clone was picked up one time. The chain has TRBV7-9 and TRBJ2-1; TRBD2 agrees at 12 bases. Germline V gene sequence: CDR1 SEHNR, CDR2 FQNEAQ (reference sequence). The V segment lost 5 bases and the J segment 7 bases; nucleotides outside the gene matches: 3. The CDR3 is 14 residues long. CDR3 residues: CASSPGTSGNEQFF. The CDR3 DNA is TGTGCCAGCAGCCCCGGGACTAGCGGGAATGAGCAGTTCTTC.

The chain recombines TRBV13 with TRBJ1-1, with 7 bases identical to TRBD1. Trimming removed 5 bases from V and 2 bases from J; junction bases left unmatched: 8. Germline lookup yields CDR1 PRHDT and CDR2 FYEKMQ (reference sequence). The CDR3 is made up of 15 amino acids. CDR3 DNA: TGTGCCAGCAGCCCTCGGGACAGAGGAAACACTGAAGCTTTCTTT. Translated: CASSPRDRGNTEAFF.

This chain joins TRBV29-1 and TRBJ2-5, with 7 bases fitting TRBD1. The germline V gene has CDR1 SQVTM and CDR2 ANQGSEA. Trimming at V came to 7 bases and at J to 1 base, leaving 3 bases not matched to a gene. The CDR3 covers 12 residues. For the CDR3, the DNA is TGCAGCGGAGGACAGGTCCAAGAGACCCAGTACTTC. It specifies CSGGQVQETQYF.

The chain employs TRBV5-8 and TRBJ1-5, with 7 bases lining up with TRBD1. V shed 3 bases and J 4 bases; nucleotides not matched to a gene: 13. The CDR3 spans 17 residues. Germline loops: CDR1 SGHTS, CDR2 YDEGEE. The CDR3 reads CASSWTTYRGLNQPQHF. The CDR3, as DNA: TGTGCCAGCAGCTGGACCACCTACAGGGGCTTAAATCAGCCCCAGCATTTT. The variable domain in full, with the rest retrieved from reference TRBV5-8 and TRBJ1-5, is EAGVTQSPTHLIKTRGQQATLRCSPISGHTSVYWYQQALGLGLQFLLWYDEGEERNRGNFPPRFSGRQFPNYSSELNVNALELEDSALYLCASSWTTYRGLNQPQHFGDGTRLSIL.

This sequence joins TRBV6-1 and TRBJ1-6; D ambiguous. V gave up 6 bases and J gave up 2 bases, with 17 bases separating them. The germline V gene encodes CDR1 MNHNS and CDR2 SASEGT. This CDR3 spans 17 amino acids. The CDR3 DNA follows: TGTGCCAGCAGCGAATTCACTTTAGTCGCCTATAATTCACCCCTCCACTTT. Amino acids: CASSEFTLVAYNSPLHF.

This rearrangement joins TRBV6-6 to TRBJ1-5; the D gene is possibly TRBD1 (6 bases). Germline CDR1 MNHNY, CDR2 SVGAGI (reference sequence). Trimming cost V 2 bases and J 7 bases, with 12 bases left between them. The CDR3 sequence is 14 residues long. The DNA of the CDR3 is TGTGCCAGCAGTTACCCAGGGGCTAGCCAGCCCCAGCATTTT. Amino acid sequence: CASSYPGASQPQHF.

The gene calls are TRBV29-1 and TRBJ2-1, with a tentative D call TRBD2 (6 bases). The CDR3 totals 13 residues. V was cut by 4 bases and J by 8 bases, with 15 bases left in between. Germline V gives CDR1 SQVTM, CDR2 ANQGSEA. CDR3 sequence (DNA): TGCAGCGTTGGTTCGGGGGAAGGGTATGAGCAGTTCTTC. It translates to CSVGSGEGYEQFF.

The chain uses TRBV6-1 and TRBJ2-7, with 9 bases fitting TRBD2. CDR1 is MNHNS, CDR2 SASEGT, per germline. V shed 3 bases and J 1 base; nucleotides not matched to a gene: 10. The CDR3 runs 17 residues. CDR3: CASSDYSRAGGSYEQYF. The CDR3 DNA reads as TGTGCCAGCAGTGATTATTCCCGAGCGGGAGGTTCCTACGAGCAGTACTTC.

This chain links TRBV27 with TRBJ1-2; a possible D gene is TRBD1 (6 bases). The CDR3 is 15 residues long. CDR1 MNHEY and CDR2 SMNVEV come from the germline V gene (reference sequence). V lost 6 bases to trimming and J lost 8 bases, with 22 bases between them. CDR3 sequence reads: CASSPIITGNRGYTF. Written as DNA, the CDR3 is TGTGCCAGCAGCCCTATAATTACAGGGAATCGAGGCTACACCTTC.

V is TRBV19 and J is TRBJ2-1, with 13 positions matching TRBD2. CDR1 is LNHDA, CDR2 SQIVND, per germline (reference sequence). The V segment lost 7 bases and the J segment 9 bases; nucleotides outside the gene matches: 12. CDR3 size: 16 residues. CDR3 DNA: TGTGCCAGTACTATTTCACGACTAGCGGGGGGCAGTGAGCAGTTCTTC. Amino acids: CASTISRLAGGSEQFF.

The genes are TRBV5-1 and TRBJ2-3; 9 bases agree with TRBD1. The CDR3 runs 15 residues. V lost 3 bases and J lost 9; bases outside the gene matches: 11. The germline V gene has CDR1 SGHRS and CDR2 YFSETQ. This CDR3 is CASSSGQGGIHTQYF. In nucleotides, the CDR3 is TGCGCCAGCAGCTCGGGACAGGGAGGAATTCACACGCAGTATTTT.

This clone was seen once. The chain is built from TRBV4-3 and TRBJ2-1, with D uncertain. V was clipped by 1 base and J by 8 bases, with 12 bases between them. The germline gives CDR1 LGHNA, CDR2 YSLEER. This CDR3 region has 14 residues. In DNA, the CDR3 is TGCGCCAGCAGCCAAGTGGGCTTTTCGGATGAGCAGTTCTTC. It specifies CASSQVGFSDEQFF.

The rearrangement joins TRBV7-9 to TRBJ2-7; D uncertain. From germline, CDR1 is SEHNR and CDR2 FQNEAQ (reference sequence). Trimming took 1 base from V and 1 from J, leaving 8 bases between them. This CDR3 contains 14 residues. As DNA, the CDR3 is TGTGCCAGCAGCTTAGAGGCGGATTCCTACGAGCAGTACTTC. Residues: CASSLEADSYEQYF.

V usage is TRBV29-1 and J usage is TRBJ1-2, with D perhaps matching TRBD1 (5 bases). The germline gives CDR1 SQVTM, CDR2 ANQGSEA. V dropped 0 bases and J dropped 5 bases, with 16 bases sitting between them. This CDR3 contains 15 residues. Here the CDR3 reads CSVEDLEGGGYGYTF. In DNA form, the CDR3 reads TGCAGCGTTGAAGATCTTGAGGGCGGGGGTTATGGCTACACCTTC.

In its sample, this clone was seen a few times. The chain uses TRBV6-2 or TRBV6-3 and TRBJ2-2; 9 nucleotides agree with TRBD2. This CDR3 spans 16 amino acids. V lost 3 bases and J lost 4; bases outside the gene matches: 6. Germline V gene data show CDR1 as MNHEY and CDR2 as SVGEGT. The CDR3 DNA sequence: TGTGCCAGCAGTTATCGCGGGGGGGCGTCCACCGGGGAGCTGTTTTTT. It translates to CASSYRGGASTGELFF.

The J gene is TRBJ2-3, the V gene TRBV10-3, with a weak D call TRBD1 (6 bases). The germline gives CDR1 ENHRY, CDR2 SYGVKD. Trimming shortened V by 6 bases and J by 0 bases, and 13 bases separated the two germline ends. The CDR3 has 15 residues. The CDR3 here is CAIRQRQESTDTQYF. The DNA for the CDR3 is TGTGCCATCAGACAAAGACAGGAGAGCACAGATACGCAGTATTTT.

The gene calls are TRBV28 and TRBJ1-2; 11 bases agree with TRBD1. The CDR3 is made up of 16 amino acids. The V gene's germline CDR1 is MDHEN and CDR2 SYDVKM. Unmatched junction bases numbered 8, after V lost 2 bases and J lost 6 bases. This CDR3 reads CASSLVGGQGDHGYTF. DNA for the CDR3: TGTGCCAGCAGTTTAGTCGGGGGACAGGGGGACCATGGCTACACCTTC.

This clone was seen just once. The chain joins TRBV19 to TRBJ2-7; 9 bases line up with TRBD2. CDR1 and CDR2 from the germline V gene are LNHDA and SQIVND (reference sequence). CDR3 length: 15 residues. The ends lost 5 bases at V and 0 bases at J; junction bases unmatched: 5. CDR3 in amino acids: CASSPRTSVSYEQYF. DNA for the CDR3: TGTGCCAGTAGTCCACGGACTAGCGTCTCCTACGAGCAGTACTTC.

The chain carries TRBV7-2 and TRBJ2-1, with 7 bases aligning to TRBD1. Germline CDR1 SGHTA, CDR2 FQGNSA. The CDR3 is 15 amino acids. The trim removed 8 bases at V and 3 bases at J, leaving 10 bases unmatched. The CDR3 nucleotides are TGTGCCAGCGGCCCCTCGGGACAGATCTACAATGAGCAGTTCTTC. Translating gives CASGPSGQIYNEQFF.

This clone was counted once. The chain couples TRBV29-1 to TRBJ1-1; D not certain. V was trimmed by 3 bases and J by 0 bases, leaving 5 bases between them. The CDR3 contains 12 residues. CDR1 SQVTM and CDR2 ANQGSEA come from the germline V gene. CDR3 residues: CSVDRLNTEAFF. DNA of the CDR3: TGCAGCGTTGATCGGTTGAACACTGAAGCTTTCTTT.